This T cell receptor beta chain was obtained from a study of T cell changes during pregnancy in multiple sclerosis. TCRdb's copy holds only in-frame clones and misses some; the assay was immunoSEQ multiplex PCR. The data hold about 110,000 clones, with 75% to 95% observed a single time. Germline CDR1 MGHDK, CDR2 SYGVNS. The V gene lost 8 bases and the J gene lost 5 bases, with 13 bases spanning the gap. CDR3 length: 13 residues. This sequence was found in a female donor with multiple sclerosis, enrolled in a pregnancy study. The source material was peripheral blood, sampled before pregnancy. J is TRBJ1-5 and V is TRBV25-1; D unclear. The CDR3 DNA reads as TGTGCCAGCGGCGGGAGTAGAGATCAGCCCCAGCATTTT. Protein: CASGGSRDQPQHF.